The following is a TCR beta chain sequence with its context. Here immunoSEQ multiplex PCR was the method, and the copy in TCRdb shows in-frame clones only, minus some. The sample comprises roughly 87,000 clones, 94% of which are singletons, and 0.24% rests with the top ten. This sample is drawn from a study of technical replicates of blood from a handful of donors. Trimming cost V 1 base and J 10 bases; bases outside gene matches: 10. CDR3 length: 16 amino acids. CDR1 MGHRA and CDR2 YSYEKL come from the germline V gene. This clonotype originated in a human donor in good health. The sequencing input was T cells isolated from PBMCs. This sequence joins TRBV4-1 and TRBJ1-6, with 7 bases aligning to TRBD1. CDR3 nucleotide sequence: TGCGCCAGCAGCCAAGGTAGGGGGCGTTATGACTCACCCCTCCACTTT. This encodes CASSQGRGRYDSPLHF.